These 14 T cell receptor beta chains came from one sample sequenced in a study of blood T cell repertoires in COVID-19 (dated by TCRdb to the early 2020s). Libraries came from the immunoSEQ multiplex PCR assay. In its TCRdb copy, this immuneACCESS table keeps in-frame sequences only and misses some clones. Where compared with another copy, unresolved V genes explain less than half of these, and the others have no known cause. In this sample the table shows around 160,000 clones, approximately 81% of which occur a single time. Roughly two fifths of the sample is taken by the ten largest. The sequenced material came from peripheral blood. Receptor source: a human donor in a cohort sampled during active COVID-19.

This sequence joins TRBV19 and TRBJ2-1; D might be TRBD2 (7 bases). The CDR3 length is 15 residues. V lost 6 bases to trimming and J lost 7 bases, with 19 bases between them. Germline V gene lookup returns CDR1 LNHDA and CDR2 SQIVND (reference sequence). CDR3 loop: CASRRMGGGINEQFF. The CDR3 DNA is TGTGCCAGTAGAAGAATGGGGGGGGGCATTAATGAGCAGTTCTTC.

This sequence joins TRBV15 and TRBJ2-1; D might be TRBD2 (6 bases). The germline V gene encodes CDR1 LNHNV and CDR2 YYDKDF (reference sequence). The CDR3 contains 15 residues. Trimming shortened V by 3 bases and J by 7 bases, and 16 bases separated the two germline ends. The CDR3 DNA reads TGTGCCACCAGCAGGGGGTTTCCGGGGAGGAATGAGCAGTTCTTC. Translation: CATSRGFPGRNEQFF.

This clone came up a few times. The V gene is TRBV10-3, the J gene TRBJ1-2, with TRBD1 as a possible D gene (6 bases). Germline lookup yields CDR1 ENHRY and CDR2 SYGVKD. Trimming took off 0 bases at V and 3 bases at J, with 8 bases between the two ends. CDR3 length: 14 amino acids. The chain's CDR3 is CAISESRTDYGYTF. The DNA of the CDR3 is TGTGCCATCAGTGAGTCGCGGACAGACTATGGCTACACCTTC.

This clone has a single count. This chain links TRBV29-1 with TRBJ2-1, with TRBD2 identical over 15 bases. With V trimmed by 7 bases and J by 0 bases, 10 bases remained unmatched. CDR1 is SQVTM and CDR2 is ANQGSEA in the germline V gene. CDR3 length: 18 residues. CDR3 DNA: TGCAGCGCCGACGGGACTAGCGGGGGGCCGAGCTCCTACAATGAGCAGTTCTTC. It specifies CSADGTSGGPSSYNEQFF.

The V and J genes are TRBV7-8 and TRBJ2-5; D remains ambiguous. Looked up from germline, CDR1 is SGHVS and CDR2 is FQNEAQ. The ends were cut back, 3 bases at V and 7 bases at J, with 12 bases in the middle. This CDR3 contains 13 residues. The CDR3 DNA is TGTGCCAGCAGCTTCCCTCAGGATGGGACCCAGTACTTC. Translation: CASSFPQDGTQYF.

The chain links TRBV7-2 to TRBJ1-1; no clear D gene. The CDR3 has 13 residues. V lost 1 base to trimming and J lost 3 bases, with 6 bases between them. CDR1 and CDR2 from the germline V gene are SGHTA and FQGNSA. The CDR3 DNA reads TGTGCCAGCAGCTTAGAGAGGGACACTGAAGCTTTCTTT. Translation: CASSLERDTEAFF. The full variable domain, in which reference TRBV7-2 and TRBJ1-1 provide the parts outside the CDR3, is GAGVSQSPSNKVTEKGKDVELRCDPISGHTALYWYRQSLGQGLEFLIYFQGNSAPDKSGLPSDRFSAERTGGSVSTLTIQRTQQEDSAVYLCASSLERDTEAFFGQGTRLTVV.

V and J are TRBV7-2 and TRBJ1-2; no clear D gene. This CDR3 is 14 amino acids long. The germline V and J ends were trimmed by 0 bases and 6 bases, with 11 bases remaining between them. CDR1 and CDR2 from the germline V gene are SGHTA and FQGNSA. DNA of the CDR3: TGTGCCAGCAGCTTAGCGCGGGAGAGAAATGGCTACACCTTC. This gives the protein CASSLARERNGYTF. The full variable domain, in which reference TRBV7-2 and TRBJ1-2 provide the parts outside the CDR3, is GAGVSQSPSNKVTEKGKDVELRCDPISGHTALYWYRQSLGQGLEFLIYFQGNSAPDKSGLPSDRFSAERTGGSVSTLTIQRTQQEDSAVYLCASSLARERNGYTFGSGTRLTVV.

The chain joins TRBV7-2 to TRBJ1-2; TRBD1 aligns across 8 bases. The junction had 2 bases not matched to a gene; V was cut back by 3 bases and J by 5 bases. There are 13 residues in the CDR3. Germline CDR1 is SGHTA and CDR2 is FQGNSA. For the CDR3, the DNA is TGTGCCAGCAGCTTTTACAGGGGGTATGGCTACACCTTC. As protein: CASSFYRGYGYTF.

The chain couples TRBV18 to TRBJ1-2, with TRBD1 as a possible D gene (6 bases). The germline V gene encodes CDR1 KGHSH and CDR2 LQKENI. Trimming removed 0 bases at V and 4 bases at J, with 12 bases between. This CDR3 comprises 15 residues. CDR3 coding DNA: TGTGCCAGCTCACCACCCGGTGGGGGCACCTATGGCTACACCTTC. This gives the protein CASSPPGGGTYGYTF.

In regard to this clone: Sequence at one end of the junction differs from germline and may be a read error. The rearrangement joins TRBV7-7 to TRBJ1-2; the match to TRBD1 covers 7 bases. The CDR3 is 14 residues long. Germline lookup yields CDR1 SSHAT and CDR2 FNYEAQ (reference sequence). CDR3: CASSLVGGRYGYTF. CDR3 sequence (DNA): TGTGCTAGCAGCTTAGTAGGGGGCCGGTATGGCTACACCTTC. The full variable domain, rest sourced from reference TRBV7-7 and TRBJ1-2, is GAGVSQSPRYKVTKRGQDVTLRCDPISSHATLYWYQQALGQGPEFLTYFNYEAQPDKSGLPSDRFSAERPEGSISTLTIQRTEQRDSAMYRCASSLVGGRYGYTFGSGTRLTVV.

The V and J genes are TRBV25-1 and TRBJ1-2; the D gene is possibly TRBD1 (5 bases). Germline values: CDR1 MGHDK, CDR2 SYGVNS. The CDR3 consists of 14 residues. The V end lost 1 base, the J end lost 2 bases, and 8 bases lay between the germline ends. CDR3 coding DNA: TGTGCCAGCAGTGAATGGGAGGGGAACTATGGCTACACCTTC. The encoded protein is CASSEWEGNYGYTF.

The chain recombines TRBV14 with TRBJ1-6, with D unresolved. Looked up from germline, CDR1 is SGHDN and CDR2 is FVKESK. V was trimmed by 0 bases and J by 8 bases, leaving 5 bases between them. This CDR3 contains 13 residues. CDR3 protein: CASSQDTDSPLHF. The CDR3 DNA follows: TGTGCCAGCAGCCAAGATACGGATTCACCCCTCCACTTT.

The chain joins TRBV30 to TRBJ2-2; D might be TRBD1 (6 bases). The CDR3 length is 15 residues. The V gene lost 4 bases and the J gene lost 0 bases, with 12 bases spanning the gap. The V gene's germline CDR1 is GTSNPN and CDR2 SVGIG (reference sequence). The CDR3 reads CAWTTGTSNTGELFF. CDR3 DNA: TGTGCCTGGACGACCGGGACATCGAACACCGGGGAGCTGTTTTTT.

The rearrangement uses TRBV7-2 and TRBJ2-7, with a possible D match to TRBD2 (6 bases). The CDR3 is made up of 14 amino acids. V shed 7 bases and J shed 3 bases, with 16 bases lying between them. Germline CDR1 SGHTA, CDR2 FQGNSA. CDR3 amino acids: CASNPRGAGYEQYF. CDR3 coding DNA: TGTGCCAGCAACCCCCGGGGAGCGGGCTACGAGCAGTACTTC.